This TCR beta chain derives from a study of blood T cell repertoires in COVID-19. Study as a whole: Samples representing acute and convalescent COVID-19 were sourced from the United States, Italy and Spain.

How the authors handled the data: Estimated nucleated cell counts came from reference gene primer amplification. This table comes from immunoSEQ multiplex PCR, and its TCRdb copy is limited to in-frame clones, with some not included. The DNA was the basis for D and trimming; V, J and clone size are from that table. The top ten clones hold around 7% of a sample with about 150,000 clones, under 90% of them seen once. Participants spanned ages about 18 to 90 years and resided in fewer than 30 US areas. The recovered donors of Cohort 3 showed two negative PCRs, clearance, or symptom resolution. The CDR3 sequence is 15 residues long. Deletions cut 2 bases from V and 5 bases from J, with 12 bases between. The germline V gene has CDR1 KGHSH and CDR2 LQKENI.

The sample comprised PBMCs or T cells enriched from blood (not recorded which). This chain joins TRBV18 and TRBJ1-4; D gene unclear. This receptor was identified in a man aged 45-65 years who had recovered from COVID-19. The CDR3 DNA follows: TGTGCCAGCTCACCATGGGCAGGCCCAAATGAAAAACTGTTTTTT. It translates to CASSPWAGPNEKLFF.